These 10 T cell receptor beta chains share one sample of origin, sequenced in a study of technical replicates of blood from a few donors. The protocol was immunoSEQ multiplex PCR, while the TCRdb copy is restricted to in-frame clones and leaves out a portion. The data hold tens of thousands of clones, with roughly 89% observed a single time. The specimen sequenced was PBMCs. These receptors were taken from a human donor in good health. Some clones in this sample may be carry-over from other donors' samples.

This clone was observed a single time. This chain connects TRBV29-1 to TRBJ1-1, with a tentative D call TRBD1 (6 bases). V was trimmed by 4 bases and J by 6 bases, leaving 21 bases between them. The CDR3 totals 15 residues. Germline CDR1 and CDR2: SQVTM and ANQGSEA. The CDR3 DNA sequence: TGCAGCGTTGGATTTCGGGGGGTAGGGGGACCTGAAGCTTTCTTT. Its protein is CSVGFRGVGGPEAFF.

The chain links TRBV4-2 to TRBJ2-7; 8 bases fit TRBD1. The CDR3 spans 16 residues. Germline CDR1 LGHNA, CDR2 YNFKEQ. V gave up 0 bases and J gave up 9 bases; unmatched junction bases: 13. The CDR3 coding sequence is TGTGCCAGCAGCCAAGATTGGGGACAGGAGTTCGAGAGGCAGTACTTC. This gives the protein CASSQDWGQEFERQYF.

The chain is built from TRBV9 and TRBJ2-3, with D perhaps matching TRBD2 (7 bases). The CDR3 spans 17 residues. The germline gives CDR1 SGDLS, CDR2 YYNGEE. Trimming took 2 bases from V and 0 from J, leaving 16 bases between them. The CDR3 coding sequence is TGTGCCAGCAGCGTGGAGGGGGGGCCTTATAGCACAGATACGCAGTATTTT. This sequence encodes CASSVEGGPYSTDTQYF.

V and J are TRBV7-3 and TRBJ2-1, with 7 nucleotides matching TRBD1. This CDR3 spans 13 amino acids. V shed 3 bases and J 5 bases; nucleotides not matched to a gene: 1. Germline-derived CDR1 and CDR2 are SGHTA and FQGTGA. The CDR3 DNA reads as TGTGCCAGCAGCTTTGGGACAGACAATGAGCAGTTCTTC. Protein product: CASSFGTDNEQFF.

The chain uses TRBV6-1 and TRBJ2-7, with 7 bases aligning to TRBD2. The CDR3 sequence is 14 residues long. J lost 2 bases, V lost 6 bases, and 7 bases had no gene match. Germline CDR1 is MNHNS and CDR2 is SASEGT. In DNA, the CDR3 is TGTGCCAGCAGAGGTAGCGGGTACGCCTACGAGCAGTACTTC. This gives the protein CASRGSGYAYEQYF.

The chain joins TRBV7-2 to TRBJ2-7, with D perhaps TRBD1 (7 bases). This CDR3 is 14 amino acids long. Trimming took off 3 bases at V and 0 bases at J, with 9 bases between the two ends. Germline values: CDR1 SGHTA, CDR2 FQGNSA. The CDR3 is CASSFQGGSYEQYF. CDR3 nucleotides: TGTGCCAGCAGCTTTCAGGGGGGCTCCTACGAGCAGTACTTC.

The J gene is TRBJ2-6, the V gene TRBV27; D gene ambiguous. The germline gives CDR1 MNHEY, CDR2 SMNVEV (reference sequence). The CDR3 has 15 residues. V dropped 3 bases and J dropped 1 base, with 7 bases sitting between them. In nucleotides, the CDR3 is TGTGCCAGCAGTTTTTATTTTTCTGGGGCCAACGTCCTGACTTTC. This gives the protein CASSFYFSGANVLTF.

V and J are TRBV21-1 and TRBJ2-1; TRBD2 was called by the table and not checked on the DNA. TRBV21-1 is an annotated pseudogene. The CDR3 sequence is 15 residues long. CDR3 nucleotides: TGTGCCAGCAGCAAAAGAGGCCCATTGGTCAATGAGCAGTTCTTC. Translating gives CASSKRGPLVNEQFF.

V and J are TRBV19 and TRBJ2-7, with unresolved D. There are 14 residues in the CDR3. Germline values: CDR1 LNHDA, CDR2 SQIVND (reference sequence). V was clipped by 4 bases and J by 1 base, with 11 bases between them. DNA for the CDR3: TGTGCCAGTAGTACCACGGAGAGTTCCTACGAGCAGTACTTC. Residues: CASSTTESSYEQYF.

V and J are TRBV27 and TRBJ1-2; D is ambiguous. Trimming left V 0 bases short and J 4 bases short, with 6 bases between. This CDR3 region has 13 residues. CDR1 and CDR2 from the germline V gene are MNHEY and SMNVEV (reference sequence). CDR3 DNA: TGTGCCAGCAGTTTATCGAGGGCCTATGGCTACACCTTC. Translated, it gives CASSLSRAYGYTF.